This T cell receptor (beta chain) came from a study of CD8+CD57+ T cells in acquired aplastic anemia. Study details: An average of 3.2 ug of DNA was obtained from sorted CD4+ and CD8+ cells. General study findings and limits: The number of CD8+ CDR3 sequences shared by patients and controls was twenty-nine. Significant differences in CD8+ Simpson's diversity were not observed between patients and controls.

This CDR3 contains 12 residues. Per the germline V gene, CDR1 is MGHDK and CDR2 is SYGVNS. The V gene end was trimmed by 8 bases and the J gene end by 6 bases; junction bases not matched to a gene: 4. The sequenced patients had an expansion of CD8+CD57+ cells seen by flow cytometry. Each patient carried a diagnosis of severe acquired aplastic anemia. Notes on this clonotype: What it binds is unknown.

Researchers used genomic DNA as the template to profile TCR beta VDJ and CDR3. TCRdb reprocessed the reads with MiXCR, giving one entry per CDR3 protein. The repertoire holds 130,000 or so distinct CDR3 sequences, with 58% as singletons. Sequencing was carried out using sorted CD4+, CD8+, or CD8+CD57+ T cells (not recorded which) from PBMCs. This chain links TRBV25-1 with TRBJ2-7; TRBD2 matches at 10 bases. This TCR was recovered from a human donor with aplastic anemia. CDR3 DNA: TGTGCCAGCCAGCGGGAGGGCCGCGAGCAGTACTTC. Amino acids: CASQREGREQYF.